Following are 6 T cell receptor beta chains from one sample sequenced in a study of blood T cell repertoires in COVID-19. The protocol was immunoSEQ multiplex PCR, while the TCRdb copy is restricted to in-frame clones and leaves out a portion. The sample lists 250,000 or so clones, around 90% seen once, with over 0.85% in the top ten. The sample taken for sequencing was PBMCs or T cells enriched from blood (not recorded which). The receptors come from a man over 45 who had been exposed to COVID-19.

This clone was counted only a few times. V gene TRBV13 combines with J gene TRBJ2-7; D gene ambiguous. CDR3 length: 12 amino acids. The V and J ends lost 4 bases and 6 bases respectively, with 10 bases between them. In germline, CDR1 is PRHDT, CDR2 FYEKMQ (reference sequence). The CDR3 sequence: CASSYRVGEQYF. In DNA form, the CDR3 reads TGTGCCAGCAGCTACCGAGTTGGCGAGCAGTACTTC.

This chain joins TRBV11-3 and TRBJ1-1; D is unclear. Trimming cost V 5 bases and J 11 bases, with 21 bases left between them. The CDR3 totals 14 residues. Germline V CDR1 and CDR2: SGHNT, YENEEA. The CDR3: CASSPRGLNHPAFF. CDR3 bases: TGTGCCAGCAGCCCGAGAGGACTGAACCATCCGGCTTTCTTT.

The chain's CDR3 is CASSLARGYGYTF. The CDR3, as DNA: TGTGCCAGCAGTTTGGCCAGGGGGTATGGCTACACCTTC. This chain links TRBV28 with TRBJ1-2; TRBD1 matches at 7 bases. The CDR3 covers 13 residues. V gave up 3 bases and J gave up 5 bases; unmatched junction bases: 3. Germline CDR1 reads MDHEN; CDR2 reads SYDVKM.

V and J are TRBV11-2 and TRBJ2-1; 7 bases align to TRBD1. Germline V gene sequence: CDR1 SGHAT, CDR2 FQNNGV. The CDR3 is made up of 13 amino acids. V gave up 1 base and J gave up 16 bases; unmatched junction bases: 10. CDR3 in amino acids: CASSLVRDSSYFF. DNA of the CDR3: TGTGCCAGCAGCTTAGTTCGGGACAGTTCTTATTTCTTC.

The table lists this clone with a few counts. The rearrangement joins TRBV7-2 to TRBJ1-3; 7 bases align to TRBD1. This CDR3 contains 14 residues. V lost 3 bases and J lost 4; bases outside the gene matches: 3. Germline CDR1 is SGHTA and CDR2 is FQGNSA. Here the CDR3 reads CASSFQGDGNTIYF. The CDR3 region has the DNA TGTGCCAGCAGCTTCCAGGGGGACGGAAACACCATATATTTT. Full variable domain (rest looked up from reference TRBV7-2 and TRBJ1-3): GAGVSQSPSNKVTEKGKDVELRCDPISGHTALYWYRQSLGQGLEFLIYFQGNSAPDKSGLPSDRFSAERTGGSVSTLTIQRTQQEDSAVYLCASSFQGDGNTIYFGEGSWLTVV.

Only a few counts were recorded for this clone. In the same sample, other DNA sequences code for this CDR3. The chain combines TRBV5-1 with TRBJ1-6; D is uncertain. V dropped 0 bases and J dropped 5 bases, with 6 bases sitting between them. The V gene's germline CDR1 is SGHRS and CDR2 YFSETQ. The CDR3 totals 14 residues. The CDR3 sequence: CASSLGQNNSPLHF. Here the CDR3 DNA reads TGCGCCAGCAGCTTGGGGCAGAATAATTCACCCCTCCACTTT.